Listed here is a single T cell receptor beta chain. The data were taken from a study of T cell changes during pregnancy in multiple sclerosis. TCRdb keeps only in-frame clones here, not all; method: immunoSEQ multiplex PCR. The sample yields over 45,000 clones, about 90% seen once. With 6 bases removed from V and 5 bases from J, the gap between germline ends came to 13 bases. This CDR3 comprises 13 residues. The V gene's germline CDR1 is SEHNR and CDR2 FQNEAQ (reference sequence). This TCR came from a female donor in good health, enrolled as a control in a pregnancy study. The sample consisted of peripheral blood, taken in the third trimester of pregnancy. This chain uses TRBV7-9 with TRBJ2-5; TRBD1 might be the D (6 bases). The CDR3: CASRGDTGETQYF. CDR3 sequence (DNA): TGTGCCAGCAGGGGGGACACCGGGGAGACCCAGTACTTC.